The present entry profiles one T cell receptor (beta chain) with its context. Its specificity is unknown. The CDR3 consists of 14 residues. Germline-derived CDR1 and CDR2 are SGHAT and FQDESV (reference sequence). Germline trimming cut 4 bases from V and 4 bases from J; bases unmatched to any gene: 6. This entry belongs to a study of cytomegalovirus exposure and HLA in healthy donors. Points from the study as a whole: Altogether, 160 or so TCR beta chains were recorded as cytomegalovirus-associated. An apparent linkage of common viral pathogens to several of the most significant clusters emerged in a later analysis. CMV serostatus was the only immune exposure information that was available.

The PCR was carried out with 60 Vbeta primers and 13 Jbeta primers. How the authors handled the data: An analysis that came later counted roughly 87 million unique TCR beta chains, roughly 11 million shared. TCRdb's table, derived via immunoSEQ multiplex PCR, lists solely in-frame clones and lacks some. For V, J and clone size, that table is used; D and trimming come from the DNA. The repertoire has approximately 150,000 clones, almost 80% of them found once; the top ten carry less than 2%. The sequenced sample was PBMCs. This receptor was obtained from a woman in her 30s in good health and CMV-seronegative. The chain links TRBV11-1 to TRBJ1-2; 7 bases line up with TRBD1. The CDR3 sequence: CASSYTGDGYGYTF. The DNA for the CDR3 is TGTGCCAGCAGCTACACAGGGGATGGCTATGGCTACACCTTC. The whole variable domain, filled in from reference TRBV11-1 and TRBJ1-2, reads EAEVAQSPRYKITEKSQAVAFWCDPISGHATLYWYRQILGQGPELLVQFQDESVVDDSQLPKDRFSAERLKGVDSTLKIQPAELGDSAMYLCASSYTGDGYGYTFGSGTRLTVV.